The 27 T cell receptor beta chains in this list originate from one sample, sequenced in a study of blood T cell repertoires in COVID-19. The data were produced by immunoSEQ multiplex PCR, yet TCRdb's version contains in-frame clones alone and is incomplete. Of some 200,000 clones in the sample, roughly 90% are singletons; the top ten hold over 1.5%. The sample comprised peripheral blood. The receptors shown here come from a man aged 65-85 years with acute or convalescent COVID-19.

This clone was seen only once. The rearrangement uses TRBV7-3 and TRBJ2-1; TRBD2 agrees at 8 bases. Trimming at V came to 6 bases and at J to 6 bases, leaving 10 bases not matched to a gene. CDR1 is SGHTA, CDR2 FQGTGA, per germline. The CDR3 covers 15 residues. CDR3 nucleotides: TGTGCCAGCAGTTATGGACTAGCATGGGGCAATGAGCAGTTCTTC. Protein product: CASSYGLAWGNEQFF. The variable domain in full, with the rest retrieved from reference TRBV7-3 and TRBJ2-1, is GAGVSQTPSNKVTEKGKYVELRCDPISGHTALYWYRQSLGQGPEFLIYFQGTGAADDSGLPNDRFFAVRPEGSVSTLKIQRTERGDSAVYLCASSYGLAWGNEQFFGPGTRLTVL.

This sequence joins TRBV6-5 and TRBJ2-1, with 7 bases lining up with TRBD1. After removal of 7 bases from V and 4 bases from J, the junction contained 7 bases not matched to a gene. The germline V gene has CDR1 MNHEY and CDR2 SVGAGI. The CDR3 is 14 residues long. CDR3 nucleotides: TGTGCCAGCAACTCCGGGACAGATTACAATGAGCAGTTCTTC. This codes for CASNSGTDYNEQFF.

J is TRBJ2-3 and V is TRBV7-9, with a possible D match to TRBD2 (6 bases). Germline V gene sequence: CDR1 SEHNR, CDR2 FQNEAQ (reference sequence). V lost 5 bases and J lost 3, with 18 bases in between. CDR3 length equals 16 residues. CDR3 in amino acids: CASSPDLGTRTDTQYF. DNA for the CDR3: TGTGCCAGCAGCCCCGATTTGGGGACTCGAACAGATACGCAGTATTTT.

In DNA form, the CDR3 reads TGTGCCAGTACCACGGGCGGGGCCCCCCAAGAGACCCAGTACTTC. Translated: CASTTGGAPQETQYF. The chain couples TRBV19 to TRBJ2-5; weak D call: TRBD2 (6 bases). V gave up 7 bases and J gave up 1 base, with 16 bases separating them. Germline V gene lookup returns CDR1 LNHDA and CDR2 SQIVND (reference sequence). The CDR3 covers 15 residues.

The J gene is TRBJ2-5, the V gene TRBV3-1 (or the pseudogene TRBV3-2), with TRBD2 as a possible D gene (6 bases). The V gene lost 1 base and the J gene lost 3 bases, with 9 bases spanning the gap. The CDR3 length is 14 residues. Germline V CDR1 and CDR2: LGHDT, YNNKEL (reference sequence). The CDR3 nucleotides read TGTGCCAGCAGCCAAGGGGACTCCAAAGAGACCCAGTACTTC. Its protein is CASSQGDSKETQYF.

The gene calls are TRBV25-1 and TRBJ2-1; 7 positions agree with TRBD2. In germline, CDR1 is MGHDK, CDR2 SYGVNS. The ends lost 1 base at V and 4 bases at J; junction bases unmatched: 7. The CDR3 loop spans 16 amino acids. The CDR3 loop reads CASSEFKLADYNEQFF. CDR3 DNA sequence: TGTGCCAGCAGTGAATTCAAGCTAGCGGATTACAATGAGCAGTTCTTC.

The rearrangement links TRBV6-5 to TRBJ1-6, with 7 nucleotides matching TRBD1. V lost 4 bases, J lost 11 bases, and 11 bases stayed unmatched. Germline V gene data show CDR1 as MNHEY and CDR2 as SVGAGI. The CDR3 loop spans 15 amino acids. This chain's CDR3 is CASSSQGVGRTPLHF. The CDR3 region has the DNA TGTGCCAGCAGTTCTCAGGGGGTAGGGAGGACACCCCTCCACTTT.

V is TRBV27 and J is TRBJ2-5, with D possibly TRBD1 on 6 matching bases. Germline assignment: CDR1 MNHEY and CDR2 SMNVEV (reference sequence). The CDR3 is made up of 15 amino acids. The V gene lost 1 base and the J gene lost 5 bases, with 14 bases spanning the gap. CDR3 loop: CASSLFGTGLETQYF. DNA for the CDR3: TGTGCCAGCAGTTTATTCGGTACAGGGCTGGAGACCCAGTACTTC.

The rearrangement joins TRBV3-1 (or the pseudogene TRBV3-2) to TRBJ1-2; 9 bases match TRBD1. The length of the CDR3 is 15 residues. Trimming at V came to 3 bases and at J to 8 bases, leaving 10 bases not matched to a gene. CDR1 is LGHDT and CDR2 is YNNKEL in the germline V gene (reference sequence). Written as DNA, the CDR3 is TGTGCCAGCAGCCACTCGGACAGGGGACGGGGAGGCTACACCTTC. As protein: CASSHSDRGRGGYTF.

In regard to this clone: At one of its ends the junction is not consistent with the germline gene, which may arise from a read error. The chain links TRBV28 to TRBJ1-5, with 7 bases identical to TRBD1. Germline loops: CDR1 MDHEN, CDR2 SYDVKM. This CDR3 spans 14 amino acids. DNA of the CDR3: TGTGCCGGCAGGGGGTCAGGGGTCAGTCAGCCCCAGCATTTT. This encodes CAGRGSGVSQPQHF. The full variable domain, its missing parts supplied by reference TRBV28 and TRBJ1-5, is DVKVTQSSRYLVKRTGEKVFLECVQDMDHENMFWYRQDPGLGLRLIYFSYDVKMKEKGDIPEGYSVSREKKERFSLILESASTNQTSMYLCAGRGSGVSQPQHFGDGTRLSIL.

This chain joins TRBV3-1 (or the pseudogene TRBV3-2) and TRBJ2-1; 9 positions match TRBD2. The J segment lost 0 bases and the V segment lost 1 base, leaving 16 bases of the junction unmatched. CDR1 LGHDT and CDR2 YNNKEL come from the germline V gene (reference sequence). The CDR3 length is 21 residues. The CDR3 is CASSQGLGSGRTRSSYNEQFF. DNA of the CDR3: TGTGCCAGCAGCCAAGGGTTGGGTAGCGGGAGAACCCGGAGCTCCTACAATGAGCAGTTCTTC.

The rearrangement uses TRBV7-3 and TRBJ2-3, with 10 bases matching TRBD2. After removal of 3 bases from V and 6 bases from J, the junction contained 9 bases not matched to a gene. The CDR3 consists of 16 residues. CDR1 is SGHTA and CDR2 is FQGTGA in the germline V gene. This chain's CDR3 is CASSLSSGRRVDTQYF. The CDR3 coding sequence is TGTGCCAGCAGCTTGTCTAGCGGGAGAAGAGTTGATACGCAGTATTTT.

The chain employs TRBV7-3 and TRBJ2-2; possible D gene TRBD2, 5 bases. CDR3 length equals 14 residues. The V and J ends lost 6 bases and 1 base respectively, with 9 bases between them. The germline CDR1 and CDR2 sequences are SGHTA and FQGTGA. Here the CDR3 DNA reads TGTGCCAGCAGATACGGGGAGAACACCGGGGAGCTGTTTTTT. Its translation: CASRYGENTGELFF.

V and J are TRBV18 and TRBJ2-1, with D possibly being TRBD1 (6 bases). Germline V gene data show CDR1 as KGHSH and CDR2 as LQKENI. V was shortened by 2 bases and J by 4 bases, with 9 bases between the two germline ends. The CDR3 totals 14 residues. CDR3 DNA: TGTGCCAGCTCACCATACAGGGATTACAATGAGCAGTTCTTC. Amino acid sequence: CASSPYRDYNEQFF.

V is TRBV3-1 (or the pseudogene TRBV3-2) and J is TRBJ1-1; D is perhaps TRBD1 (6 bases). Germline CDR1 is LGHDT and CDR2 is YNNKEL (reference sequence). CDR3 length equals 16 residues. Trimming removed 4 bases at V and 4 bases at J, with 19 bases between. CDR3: CASSLSPLIRGTEAFF. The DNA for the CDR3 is TGTGCCAGCAGCCTCTCCCCCCTAATCAGGGGCACTGAAGCTTTCTTT.

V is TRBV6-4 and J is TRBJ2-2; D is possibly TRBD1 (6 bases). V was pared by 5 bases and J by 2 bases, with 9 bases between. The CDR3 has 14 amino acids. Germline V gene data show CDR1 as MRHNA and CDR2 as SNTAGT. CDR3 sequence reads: CASSPGHNTGELFF. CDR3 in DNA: TGTGCCAGCAGTCCGGGACATAACACCGGGGAGCTGTTTTTT.

The DNA of the CDR3 is TGTGCCAGCAGCTTAGGGGGACTAGCAAGGGGCACAGATACGCAGTATTTT. This gives the protein CASSLGGLARGTDTQYF. The chain employs TRBV7-6 and TRBJ2-3, with 9 bases identical to TRBD2. Per the germline V gene, CDR1 is SGHVS and CDR2 is FNYEAQ. V shed 1 base and J 1 base; nucleotides not matched to a gene: 6. The CDR3 covers 17 residues.

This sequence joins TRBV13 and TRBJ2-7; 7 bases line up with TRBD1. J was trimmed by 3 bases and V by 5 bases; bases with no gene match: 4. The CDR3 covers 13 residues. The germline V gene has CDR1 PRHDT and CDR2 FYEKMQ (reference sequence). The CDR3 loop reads CASSPGQFYEQYF. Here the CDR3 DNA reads TGTGCCAGCAGCCCGGGACAGTTCTACGAGCAGTACTTC.

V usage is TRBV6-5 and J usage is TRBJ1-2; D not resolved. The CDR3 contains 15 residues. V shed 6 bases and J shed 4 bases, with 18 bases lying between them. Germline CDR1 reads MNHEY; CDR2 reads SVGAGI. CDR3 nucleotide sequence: TGTGCCAGCAGACCAAGCGTTTTGGGAGCCTATGGCTACACCTTC. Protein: CASRPSVLGAYGYTF.

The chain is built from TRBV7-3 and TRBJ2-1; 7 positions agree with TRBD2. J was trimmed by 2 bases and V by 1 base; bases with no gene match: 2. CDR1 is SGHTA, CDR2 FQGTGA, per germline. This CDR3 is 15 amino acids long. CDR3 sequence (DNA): TGTGCCAGCAGCTTAAGCGGGAGTACCTACAATGAGCAGTTCTTC. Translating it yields CASSLSGSTYNEQFF.

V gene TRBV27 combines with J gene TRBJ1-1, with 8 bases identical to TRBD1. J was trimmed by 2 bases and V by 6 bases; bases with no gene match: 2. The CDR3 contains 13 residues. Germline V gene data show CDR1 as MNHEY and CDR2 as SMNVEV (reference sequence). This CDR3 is CASRTGGNTEAFF. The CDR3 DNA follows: TGTGCCAGCAGAACAGGGGGTAACACTGAAGCTTTCTTT.

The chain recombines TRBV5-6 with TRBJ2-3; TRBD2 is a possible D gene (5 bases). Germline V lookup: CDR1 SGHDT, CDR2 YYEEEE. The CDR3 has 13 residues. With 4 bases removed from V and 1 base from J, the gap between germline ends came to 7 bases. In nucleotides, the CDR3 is TGTGCCAGCAGCAGTAGCGGCACAGATACGCAGTATTTT. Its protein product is CASSSSGTDTQYF.

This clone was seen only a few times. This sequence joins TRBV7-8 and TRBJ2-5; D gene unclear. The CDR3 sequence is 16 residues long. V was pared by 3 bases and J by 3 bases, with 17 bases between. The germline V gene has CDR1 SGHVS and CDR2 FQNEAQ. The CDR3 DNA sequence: TGTGCCAGCAGCTTGGGTCTAGAACTGAGGAAAGAGACCCAGTACTTC. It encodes CASSLGLELRKETQYF.

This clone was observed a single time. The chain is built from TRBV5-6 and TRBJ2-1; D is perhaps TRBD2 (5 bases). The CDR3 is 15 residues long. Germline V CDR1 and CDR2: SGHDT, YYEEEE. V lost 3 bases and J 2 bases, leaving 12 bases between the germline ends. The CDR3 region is CASSSGGATYNEQFF. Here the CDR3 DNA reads TGTGCCAGCAGCTCCGGAGGAGCAACCTACAATGAGCAGTTCTTC.

This CDR3 reads CAISEETSWVSDTQYF. The CDR3 nucleotides read TGTGCCATCAGCGAGGAGACTAGCTGGGTGTCAGATACGCAGTATTTT. J is TRBJ2-3 and V is TRBV10-3, with 7 positions matching TRBD2. Germline V CDR1 and CDR2: ENHRY, SYGVKD. V was clipped by 6 bases and J by 4 bases; unmatched bases: 13. The CDR3 consists of 16 residues.

In DNA, the CDR3 is TGTGCCAGCTCACCAGGGCTCGGGGGGTACGAGCAGTACTTC. Translated, it gives CASSPGLGGYEQYF. V gene TRBV18 combines with J gene TRBJ2-7; TRBD2 agrees at 7 bases. Germline CDR1 KGHSH, CDR2 LQKENI. This CDR3 contains 14 residues. Germline trimming cut 2 bases from V and 4 bases from J; bases unmatched to any gene: 5.

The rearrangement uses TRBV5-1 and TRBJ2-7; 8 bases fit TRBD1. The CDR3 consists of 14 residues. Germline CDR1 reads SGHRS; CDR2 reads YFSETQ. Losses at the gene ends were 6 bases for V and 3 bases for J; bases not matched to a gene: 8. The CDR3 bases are TGCGCCAGCAACAAGGACAGGGCGGACTACGAGCAGTACTTC. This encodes CASNKDRADYEQYF.